One and the same sample provided the 22 T cell receptor beta chains below, sequenced in a study of cytomegalovirus exposure and HLA in healthy donors. Amplification used 60 Vbeta primers and 13 Jbeta primers. Measured with immunoSEQ multiplex PCR; TCRdb has only the in-frame clones, and not every one. The top ten clones hold 2% to 3% of a sample with approximately 97,000 clones, approximately 87% of them seen once. Sequencing was performed on PBMCs. The receptors shown here come from a man aged 35-49 years in good health and CMV-seronegative.

The rearrangement uses TRBV11-1 and TRBJ2-7, with D possibly being TRBD1 (6 bases). The CDR3 covers 12 residues. The V gene lost 5 bases and the J gene lost 7 bases, with 12 bases spanning the gap. CDR1 is SGHAT, CDR2 FQDESV, per germline (reference sequence). DNA for the CDR3: TGTGCCAGCAGCCACAGGGTCGGGGAGCAGTACTTC. Its protein is CASSHRVGEQYF.

The gene calls are TRBV7-2 and TRBJ1-1, with D maybe TRBD1 (5 bases). CDR1 and CDR2 (germline): SGHTA, FQGNSA. Trimming stripped 2 bases from V and 1 base from J, with 8 bases between. The CDR3 is made up of 14 amino acids. The CDR3 sequence: CASSLTGRNTEAFF. CDR3 coding DNA: TGTGCCAGCAGCTTAACAGGTAGGAACACTGAAGCTTTCTTT.

CDR3 coding DNA: TGCGCCAGCAGCCAGGATACAGGGGGCAATCAGCCCCAGCATTTT. It codes for CASSQDTGGNQPQHF. The chain uses TRBV4-1 and TRBJ1-5; 7 bases are a match to TRBD1. In germline, CDR1 is MGHRA, CDR2 YSYEKL. Trimming removed 3 bases from V and 2 bases from J; junction bases left unmatched: 4. This CDR3 comprises 15 residues.

DNA of the CDR3: TGTGCCAGCAGCTTGAGGGACAGGTCACAAGAGACCCAGTACTTC. Translated, it gives CASSLRDRSQETQYF. The chain recombines TRBV9 with TRBJ2-5, with TRBD1 matching over 8 bases. V dropped 4 bases and J dropped 2; count of bases not matched to a gene: 7. CDR3 length equals 15 residues. Per germline, CDR1 SGDLS and CDR2 YYNGEE.

This clone was observed a few times. The gene calls are TRBV30 and TRBJ1-3, with a possible D match to TRBD1 (6 bases). The CDR3 contains 11 residues. V gave up 5 bases and J gave up 4 bases, with 6 bases separating them. CDR1 GTSNPN and CDR2 SVGIG come from the germline V gene (reference sequence). The CDR3 coding sequence is TGTGCCTGGGGGACAGGAAACACCATATATTTT. The encoded protein is CAWGTGNTIYF.

The chain uses TRBV5-4 and TRBJ2-2, with D maybe TRBD2 (7 bases). Germline CDR1 and CDR2: SGHNT and YYREEE (reference sequence). With 4 bases removed from V and 0 bases from J, the gap between germline ends came to 19 bases. This CDR3 is built from 18 residues. CDR3 sequence (DNA): TGTGCCAGCAGCCCGGGGGGCGTGGCGGGATCGAACACCGGGGAGCTGTTTTTT. Amino acids: CASSPGGVAGSNTGELFF.

The V call is TRBV7-8, the J call TRBJ1-2; D remains ambiguous. The V and J ends lost 7 bases and 0 bases respectively, with 18 bases between them. Germline CDR1 reads SGHVS; CDR2 reads FQNEAQ. CDR3 size: 16 residues. In nucleotides, the CDR3 is TGTGCCAGCACCAGACATATCGCCCCCGCTAACTATGGCTACACCTTC. As protein: CASTRHIAPANYGYTF.

DNA of the CDR3: TGTGCCAGCTCACCATACCAGGGGGTGCCTGAGGGTGAAAAACTGTTTTTT. Translated, it gives CASSPYQGVPEGEKLFF. The J gene is TRBJ1-4, the V gene TRBV18, with 7 bases identical to TRBD1. CDR1 is KGHSH, CDR2 LQKENI, per germline. V shed 2 bases and J 7 bases; nucleotides not matched to a gene: 13. CDR3 length: 17 amino acids. The variable domain in full, completed from reference TRBV18 and TRBJ1-4, reads NAGVMQNPRHLVRRRGQEARLRCSPMKGHSHVYWYRQLPEEGLKFMVYLQKENIIDESGMPKERFSAEFPKEGPSILRIQQVVRGDSAAYFCASSPYQGVPEGEKLFFGSGTQLSVL.

The chain employs TRBV7-9 and TRBJ1-5, with 10 positions matching TRBD1. Germline values: CDR1 SEHNR, CDR2 FQNEAQ (reference sequence). The V segment lost 1 base and the J segment 5 bases; nucleotides outside the gene matches: 5. The CDR3 is made up of 16 amino acids. CDR3 coding DNA: TGTGCCAGCAGCTTAGGACAGGGGGCCATTGATCAGCCCCAGCATTTT. Amino acids: CASSLGQGAIDQPQHF.

The gene calls are TRBV2 and TRBJ1-3, with a tentative D call TRBD1 (6 bases). The CDR3 loop spans 14 amino acids. Trimming removed 7 bases from V and 2 bases from J, with 12 bases in between. Germline V gene sequence: CDR1 SNHLY, CDR2 FYNNEI. The CDR3 loop is CASKQQGPGNTIYF. CDR3 nucleotides: TGTGCCAGCAAACAACAGGGTCCTGGAAACACCATATATTTT.

The chain uses TRBV10-3 and TRBJ2-2, with a possible D match to TRBD2 (7 bases). CDR3 length: 14 amino acids. The germline gives CDR1 ENHRY, CDR2 SYGVKD. The ends were cut back, 10 bases at V and 4 bases at J, with 16 bases in the middle. This CDR3 reads CATLTSRGTGELFF. In DNA, the CDR3 is TGTGCCACCTTGACTAGCAGGGGCACCGGGGAGCTGTTTTTT.

A remark on this clone: Other DNA sequences in this specimen translate into the identical CDR3. The J gene is TRBJ1-5, the V gene TRBV2; D call uncertain. V was pared by 7 bases and J by 6 bases, with 13 bases between. This CDR3 spans 13 amino acids. Germline V gives CDR1 SNHLY, CDR2 FYNNEI. The CDR3 nucleotides are TGTGCCAGCAAAGCGGGCCTTTCTCAGCCCCAGCATTTT. Translating it yields CASKAGLSQPQHF.

The rearrangement joins TRBV19 to TRBJ1-5; TRBD1 might be the D (6 bases). V lost 3 bases and J lost 1, with 7 bases in between. Germline CDR1 is LNHDA and CDR2 is SQIVND (reference sequence). The CDR3 is 14 residues long. The CDR3 protein is CASSIQGSNQPQHF. CDR3 DNA: TGTGCCAGTAGTATCCAGGGGAGCAATCAGCCCCAGCATTTT. Full variable domain (rest looked up from reference TRBV19 and TRBJ1-5): DGGITQSPKYLFRKEGQNVTLSCEQNLNHDAMYWYRQDPGQGLRLIYYSQIVNDFQKGDIAEGYSVSREKKESFPLTVTSAQKNPTAFYLCASSIQGSNQPQHFGDGTRLSIL.

The rearrangement links TRBV27 to TRBJ2-7, with D maybe TRBD2 (7 bases). The ends were cut back, 0 bases at V and 7 bases at J, with 13 bases in the middle. Germline V gene sequence: CDR1 MNHEY, CDR2 SMNVEV (reference sequence). This CDR3 has 14 residues. The CDR3 DNA reads TGTGCCAGCAGTTTATCCCCGGAGGGGGGGGAGCAGTACTTC. Encoded protein: CASSLSPEGGEQYF.

The chain uses TRBV19 and TRBJ1-4; D is possibly TRBD1 (6 bases). Germline V gene sequence: CDR1 LNHDA, CDR2 SQIVND (reference sequence). There are 13 residues in the CDR3. V was trimmed by 5 bases and J by 7 bases, leaving 11 bases between them. Here the CDR3 reads CASSFQGSEKLFF. CDR3 DNA: TGTGCCAGTAGTTTCCAGGGGAGTGAAAAACTGTTTTTT.

The rearrangement links TRBV5-6 to TRBJ2-7; tentatively, D is TRBD2 (5 bases). This CDR3 has 13 amino acids. Looked up from germline, CDR1 is SGHDT and CDR2 is YYEEEE. Trimming cost V 7 bases and J 7 bases, with 18 bases left between them. The CDR3 spells CASGGRAPLEQYF. CDR3 sequence (DNA): TGTGCCAGCGGCGGGCGGGCTCCTCTTGAGCAGTACTTC.

The gene calls are TRBV5-6 and TRBJ1-2, with TRBD1 matching 8 bases. The CDR3 is made up of 16 amino acids. V was clipped by 4 bases and J by 3 bases; unmatched bases: 11. Germline CDR1 reads SGHDT; CDR2 reads YYEEEE. The chain's CDR3 is CASSQTGRGPYYGYTF. The CDR3 nucleotides are TGTGCCAGCAGCCAGACGGGCAGGGGGCCCTACTATGGCTACACCTTC.

The chain joins TRBV5-1 to TRBJ2-3; D unclear. The CDR3 consists of 14 residues. Germline V CDR1 and CDR2: SGHRS, YFSETQ. The ends were cut back, 0 bases at V and 3 bases at J, with 8 bases in the middle. CDR3 region: CASSLALRTDTQYF. The CDR3 DNA reads TGCGCCAGCAGCTTGGCCCTACGGACAGATACGCAGTATTTT.

The chain recombines TRBV9 with TRBJ1-5; no firm D call. Germline CDR1 and CDR2: SGDLS and YYNGEE. The CDR3 contains 15 residues. V lost 0 bases and J lost 7, with 14 bases in between. CDR3 DNA sequence: TGTGCCAGCAGCGTAGATGGAGGGAGAGGACAGCCCCAGCATTTT. Translation gives CASSVDGGRGQPQHF.

This sequence joins TRBV18 and TRBJ1-1; D is uncertain. The CDR3 sequence is 13 residues long. Germline V gives CDR1 KGHSH, CDR2 LQKENI. Trimming took off 2 bases at V and 1 base at J, with 5 bases between the two ends. The DNA for the CDR3 is TGTGCCAGCTCACCAGGAGGGAACACTGAAGCTTTCTTT. As protein: CASSPGGNTEAFF.

The rearrangement links TRBV4-1 to TRBJ2-1; 12 nucleotides line up with TRBD2. V lost 10 bases, J lost 10 bases, and 17 bases stayed unmatched. Germline V lookup: CDR1 MGHRA, CDR2 YSYEKL. CDR3 size: 16 residues. The CDR3 region has the DNA TGCGCCACCAGAGCCCTCTCTAGCGGGGGGGCTGGGGAGCAGTTCTTC. It codes for CATRALSSGGAGEQFF.

V gene TRBV5-1 combines with J gene TRBJ2-7, with no clear D. Germline CDR1 is SGHRS and CDR2 is YFSETQ. V was trimmed by 2 bases and J by 5 bases, leaving 11 bases between them. The CDR3 is 13 amino acids. The DNA for the CDR3 is TGCGCCAGCAGCTTACGTCGTCGCGACGAGCAGTACTTC. Translated, it gives CASSLRRRDEQYF.